Listed here are 9 T cell receptor beta chains from one sample, sequenced in a study of monozygotic twins with inflammatory bowel disease (dated by TCRdb to between 2019 and 2020). Libraries were prepared through 5' RACE. Reads for this sample came from an Illumina HiSeq 2500. TCRdb reprocessed the reads and lists each CDR3 protein sequence as a single entry, with no DNA. The sample table gives about 85,000 distinct CDR3 sequences. The ten largest clones represent roughly 7.4% of the sample. Source material: blood. The receptor source for this set is a human donor with ulcerative colitis or Crohn's disease, or a healthy co-twin of an affected twin (not recorded which).

The chain links TRBV12-3 or TRBV12-4 to TRBJ2-5. The CDR3 has 15 residues. This CDR3 is CASSLVLPMGETQYF.

The chain recombines TRBV7-3 with TRBJ2-1. The CDR3 runs 13 residues. In germline, CDR1 is SGHTA, CDR2 FQGTGA. CDR3 protein: CASSFGQANEQFF.

The V gene is TRBV20-1, the J gene TRBJ1-2. CDR1 is DFQATT and CDR2 is SNEGSKA in the germline V gene (reference sequence). The CDR3 consists of 13 residues. This CDR3 reads CSARDGRGDGYTF.

The chain joins TRBV5-1 to TRBJ2-3. This CDR3 spans 12 amino acids. Germline CDR1 reads SGHRS; CDR2 reads YFSETQ. CDR3 loop: CASSLIEDTQYF.

The genes are TRBV7-9 and TRBJ2-1; no DNA is available, so the TRBD2 call from TCRdb remains unchecked. The CDR3 is 15 amino acids. The germline gives CDR1 SEHNR, CDR2 FQNEAQ (reference sequence). The CDR3 loop is CASSLADLAVNEQFF.

The V and J genes are TRBV12-3 or TRBV12-4 and TRBJ1-1; without DNA, the TCRdb call of TRBD1 cannot be checked. The CDR3 sequence is 16 residues long. CDR3 sequence reads: CASSPGTRSGNTEAFF.

This chain connects TRBV7-9 to TRBJ1-5. Germline V gene data show CDR1 as SEHNR and CDR2 as FQNEAQ (reference sequence). The length of the CDR3 is 13 residues. The CDR3 protein is CASSFVGNQPQHF.

CDR3 in amino acids: CASSIDGLTGNQPQHF. The chain uses TRBV19 and TRBJ1-5; TCRdb calls TRBD1, which cannot be checked without DNA. The CDR3 length is 16 residues. Germline V CDR1 and CDR2: LNHDA, SQIVND (reference sequence). Full variable domain (rest looked up from reference TRBV19 and TRBJ1-5): DGGITQSPKYLFRKEGQNVTLSCEQNLNHDAMYWYRQDPGQGLRLIYYSQIVNDFQKGDIAEGYSVSREKKESFPLTVTSAQKNPTAFYLCASSIDGLTGNQPQHFGDGTRLSIL.

The chain is built from TRBV20-1 and TRBJ2-3; the D gene TCRdb calls, TRBD2, cannot be checked with no DNA. This CDR3 is 14 amino acids long. Looked up from germline, CDR1 is DFQATT and CDR2 is SNEGSKA (reference sequence). The CDR3 protein is CSASPERRTDTPYF.